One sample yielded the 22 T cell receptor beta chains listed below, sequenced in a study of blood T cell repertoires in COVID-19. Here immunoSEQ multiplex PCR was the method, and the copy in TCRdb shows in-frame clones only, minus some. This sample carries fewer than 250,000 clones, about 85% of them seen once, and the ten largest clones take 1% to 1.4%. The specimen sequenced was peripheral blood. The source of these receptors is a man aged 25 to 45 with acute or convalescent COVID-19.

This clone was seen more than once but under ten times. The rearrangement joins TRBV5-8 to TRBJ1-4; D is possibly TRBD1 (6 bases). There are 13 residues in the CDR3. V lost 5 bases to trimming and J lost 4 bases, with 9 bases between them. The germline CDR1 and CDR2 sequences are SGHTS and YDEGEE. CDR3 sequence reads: CASSRTDNEKLFF. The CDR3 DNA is TGTGCCAGCAGTAGGACAGATAATGAAAAACTGTTTTTT.

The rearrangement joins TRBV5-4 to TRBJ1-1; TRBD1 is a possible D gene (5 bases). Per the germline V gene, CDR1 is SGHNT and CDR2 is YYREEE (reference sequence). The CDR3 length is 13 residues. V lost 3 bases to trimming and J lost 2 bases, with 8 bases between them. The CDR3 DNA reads TGTGCCAGCAGCTCGACAGTAAACACTGAAGCTTTCTTT. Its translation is CASSSTVNTEAFF.

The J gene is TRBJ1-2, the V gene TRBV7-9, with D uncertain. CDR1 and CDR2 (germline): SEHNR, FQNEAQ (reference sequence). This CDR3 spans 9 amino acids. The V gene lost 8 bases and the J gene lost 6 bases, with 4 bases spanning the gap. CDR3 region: CASADGYTF. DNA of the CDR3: TGTGCCAGCGCGGATGGCTACACCTTC.

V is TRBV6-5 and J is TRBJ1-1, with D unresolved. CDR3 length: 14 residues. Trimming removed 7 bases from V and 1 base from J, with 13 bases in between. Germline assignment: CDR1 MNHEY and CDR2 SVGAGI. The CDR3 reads CASTQGGSNTEAFF. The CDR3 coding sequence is TGTGCCAGCACCCAAGGAGGCTCGAACACTGAAGCTTTCTTT.

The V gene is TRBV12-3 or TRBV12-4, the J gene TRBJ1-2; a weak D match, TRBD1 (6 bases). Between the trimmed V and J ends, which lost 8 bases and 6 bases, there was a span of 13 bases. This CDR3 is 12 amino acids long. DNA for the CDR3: TGTGCCAGCGACGGGGGGGCTGATGGCTACACCTTC. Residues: CASDGGADGYTF.

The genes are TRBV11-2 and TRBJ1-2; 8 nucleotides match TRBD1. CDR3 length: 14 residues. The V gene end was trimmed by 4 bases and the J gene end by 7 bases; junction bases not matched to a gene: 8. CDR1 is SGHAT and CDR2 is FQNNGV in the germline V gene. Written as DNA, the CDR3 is TGTGCCAGCAGCTCGCCTGGACAGGGCAGTGGCTACACCTTC. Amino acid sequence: CASSSPGQGSGYTF.

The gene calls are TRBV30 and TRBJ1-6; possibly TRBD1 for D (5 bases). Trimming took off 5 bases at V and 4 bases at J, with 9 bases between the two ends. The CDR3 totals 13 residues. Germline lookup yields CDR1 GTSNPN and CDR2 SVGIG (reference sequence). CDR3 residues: CAWGAGYNSPLHF. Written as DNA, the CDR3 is TGTGCCTGGGGGGCCGGGTATAATTCACCCCTCCACTTT.

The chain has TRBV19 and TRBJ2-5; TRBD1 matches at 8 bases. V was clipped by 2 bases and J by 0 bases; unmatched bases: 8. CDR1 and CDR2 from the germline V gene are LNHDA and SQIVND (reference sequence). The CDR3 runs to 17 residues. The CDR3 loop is CASSIPTGVVNQETQYF. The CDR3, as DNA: TGTGCCAGTAGTATACCGACAGGGGTCGTCAACCAAGAGACCCAGTACTTC.

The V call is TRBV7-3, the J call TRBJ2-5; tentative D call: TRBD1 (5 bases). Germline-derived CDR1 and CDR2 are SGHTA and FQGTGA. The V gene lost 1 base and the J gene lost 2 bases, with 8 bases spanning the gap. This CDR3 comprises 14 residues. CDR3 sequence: CASSLNAGQETQYF. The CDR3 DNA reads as TGTGCCAGCAGCTTAAATGCAGGGCAAGAGACCCAGTACTTC.

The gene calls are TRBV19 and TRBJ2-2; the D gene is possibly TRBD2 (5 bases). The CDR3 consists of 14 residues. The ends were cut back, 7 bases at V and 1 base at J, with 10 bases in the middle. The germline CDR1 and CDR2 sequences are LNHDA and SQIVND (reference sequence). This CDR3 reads CASNNRGNTGELFF. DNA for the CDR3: TGTGCCAGTAATAATCGGGGGAACACCGGGGAGCTGTTTTTT.

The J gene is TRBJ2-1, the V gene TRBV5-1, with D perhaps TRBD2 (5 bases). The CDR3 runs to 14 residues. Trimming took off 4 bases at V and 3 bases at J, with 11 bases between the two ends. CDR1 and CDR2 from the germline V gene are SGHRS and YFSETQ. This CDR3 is CASSPEGLYNEQFF. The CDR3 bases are TGCGCCAGCAGCCCGGAAGGACTCTACAATGAGCAGTTCTTC.

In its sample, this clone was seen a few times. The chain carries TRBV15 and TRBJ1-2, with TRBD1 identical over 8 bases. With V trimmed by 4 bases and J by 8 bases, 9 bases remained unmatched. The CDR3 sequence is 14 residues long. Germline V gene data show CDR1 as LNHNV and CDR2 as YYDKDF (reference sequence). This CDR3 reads CATSTRQGLGGYTF. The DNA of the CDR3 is TGTGCCACCAGCACAAGACAGGGGTTGGGCGGCTACACCTTC.

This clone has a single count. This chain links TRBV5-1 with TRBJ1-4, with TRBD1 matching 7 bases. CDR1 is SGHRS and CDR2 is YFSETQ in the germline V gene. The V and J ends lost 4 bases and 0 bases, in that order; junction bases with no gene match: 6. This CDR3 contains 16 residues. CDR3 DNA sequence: TGCGCCAGCAGCGACCGACAGGGCTCAACTAATGAAAAACTGTTTTTT. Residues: CASSDRQGSTNEKLFF.

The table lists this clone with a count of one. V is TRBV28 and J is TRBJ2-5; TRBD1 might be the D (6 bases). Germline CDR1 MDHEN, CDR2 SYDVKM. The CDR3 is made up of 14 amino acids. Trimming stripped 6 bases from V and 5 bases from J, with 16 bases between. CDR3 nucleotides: TGTGCCAGCAGAATACAGGGTGCCGGGGAGACCCAGTACTTC. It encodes CASRIQGAGETQYF.

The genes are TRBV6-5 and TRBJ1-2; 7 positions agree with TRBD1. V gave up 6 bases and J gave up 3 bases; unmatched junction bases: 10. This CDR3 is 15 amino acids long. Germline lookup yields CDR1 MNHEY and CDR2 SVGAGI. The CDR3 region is CASRSRHGTDYGYTF. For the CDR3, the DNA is TGTGCCAGCAGATCCAGACACGGGACAGACTATGGCTACACCTTC.

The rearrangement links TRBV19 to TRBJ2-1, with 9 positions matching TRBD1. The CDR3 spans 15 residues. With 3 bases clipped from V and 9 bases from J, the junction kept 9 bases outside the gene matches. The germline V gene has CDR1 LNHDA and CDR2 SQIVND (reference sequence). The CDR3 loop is CASSIRDRARSEQFF. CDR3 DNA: TGTGCCAGTAGTATCAGGGACAGGGCACGTAGTGAGCAGTTCTTC.

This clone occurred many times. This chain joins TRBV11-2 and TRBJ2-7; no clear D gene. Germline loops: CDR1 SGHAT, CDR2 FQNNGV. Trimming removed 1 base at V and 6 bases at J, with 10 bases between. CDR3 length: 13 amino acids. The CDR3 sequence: CASSLGGPSEQYF. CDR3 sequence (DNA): TGTGCCAGCAGCTTAGGCGGCCCGTCCGAGCAGTACTTC. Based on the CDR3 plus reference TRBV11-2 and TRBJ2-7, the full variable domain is EAGVAQSPRYKIIEKRQSVAFWCNPISGHATLYWYQQILGQGPKLLIQFQNNGVVDDSQLPKDRFSAERLKGVDSTLKIQPAKLEDSAVYLCASSLGGPSEQYFGPGTRLTVT.

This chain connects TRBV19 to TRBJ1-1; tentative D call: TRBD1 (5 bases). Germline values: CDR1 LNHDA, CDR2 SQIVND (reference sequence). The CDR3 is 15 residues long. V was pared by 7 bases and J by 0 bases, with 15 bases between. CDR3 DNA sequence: TGTGCCAGTACCATCGGGGGGGTCATGAACACTGAAGCTTTCTTT. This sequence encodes CASTIGGVMNTEAFF.

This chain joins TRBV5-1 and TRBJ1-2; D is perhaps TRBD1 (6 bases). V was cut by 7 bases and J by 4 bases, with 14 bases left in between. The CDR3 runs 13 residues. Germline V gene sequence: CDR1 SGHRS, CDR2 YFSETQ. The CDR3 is CASREQGGYGYTF. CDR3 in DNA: TGCGCCAGCCGAGAACAGGGTGGCTATGGCTACACCTTC.

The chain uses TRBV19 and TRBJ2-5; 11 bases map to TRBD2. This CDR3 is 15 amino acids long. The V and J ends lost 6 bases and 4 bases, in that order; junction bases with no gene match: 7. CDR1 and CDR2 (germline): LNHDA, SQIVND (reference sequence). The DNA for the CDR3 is TGTGCCAGTAGAAATAGCGGGGGGGCCAGAGAGACCCAGTACTTC. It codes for CASRNSGGARETQYF.

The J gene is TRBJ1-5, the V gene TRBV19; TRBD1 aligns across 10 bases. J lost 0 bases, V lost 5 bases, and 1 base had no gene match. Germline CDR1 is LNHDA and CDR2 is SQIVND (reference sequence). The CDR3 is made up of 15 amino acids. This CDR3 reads CASSGQGGSNQPQHF. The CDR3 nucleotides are TGTGCCAGTAGTGGACAGGGGGGTAGCAATCAGCCCCAGCATTTT.

The CDR3 protein is CSVDLGTLTDTQYF. The CDR3 coding sequence is TGCAGCGTTGATTTGGGGACACTCACAGATACGCAGTATTTT. The chain combines TRBV29-1 with TRBJ2-3; possible D gene TRBD1, 6 bases. Trimming stripped 3 bases from V and 2 bases from J, with 12 bases between. The CDR3 is 14 amino acids. Germline lookup yields CDR1 SQVTM and CDR2 ANQGSEA.